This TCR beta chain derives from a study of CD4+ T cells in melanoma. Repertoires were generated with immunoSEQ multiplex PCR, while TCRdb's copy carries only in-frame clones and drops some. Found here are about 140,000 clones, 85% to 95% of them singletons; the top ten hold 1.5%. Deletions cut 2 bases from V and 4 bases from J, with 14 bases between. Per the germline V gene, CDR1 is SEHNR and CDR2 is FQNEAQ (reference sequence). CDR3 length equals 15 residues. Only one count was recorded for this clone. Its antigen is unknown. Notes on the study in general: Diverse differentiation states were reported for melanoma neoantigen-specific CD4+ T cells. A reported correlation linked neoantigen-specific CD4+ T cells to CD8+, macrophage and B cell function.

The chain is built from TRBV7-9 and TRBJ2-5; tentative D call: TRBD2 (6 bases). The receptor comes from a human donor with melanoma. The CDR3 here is CASSLQRVGGETQYF. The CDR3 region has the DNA TGTGCCAGCAGCTTACAGAGAGTCGGGGGAGAGACCCAGTACTTC.